A single TCR beta chain is shown here with its context. This entry belongs to a study of OX40 agonist ivuxolimab in advanced cancers. At the level of the study: The eligibility criteria allowed prior anti-PD-1, anti-PD-L1 or anti-CTLA-4 therapy, and under 50% had some.

Produced via immunoSEQ multiplex PCR; TCRdb's table is partial and in-frame only. The repertoire holds some 90,000 clones, with under 95% as singletons. V was trimmed by 2 bases and J by 2 bases, leaving 15 bases between them. The germline V gene has CDR1 MNHEY and CDR2 SVGAGI. The CDR3 is made up of 16 amino acids. J is TRBJ1-1 and V is TRBV6-5, with a weak D call TRBD1 (5 bases). The sequences come from CD4+ or CD8+ T cells sorted from blood, collected in a trial of the OX40 agonist ivuxolimab. This receptor was taken from an adult with an advanced solid tumor such as melanoma, head and neck, liver or kidney cancer. CDR3 sequence reads: CASSYGWSGGNTEAFF. For the CDR3, the DNA is TGTGCCAGCAGTTACGGCTGGAGTGGGGGAAACACTGAAGCTTTCTTT.